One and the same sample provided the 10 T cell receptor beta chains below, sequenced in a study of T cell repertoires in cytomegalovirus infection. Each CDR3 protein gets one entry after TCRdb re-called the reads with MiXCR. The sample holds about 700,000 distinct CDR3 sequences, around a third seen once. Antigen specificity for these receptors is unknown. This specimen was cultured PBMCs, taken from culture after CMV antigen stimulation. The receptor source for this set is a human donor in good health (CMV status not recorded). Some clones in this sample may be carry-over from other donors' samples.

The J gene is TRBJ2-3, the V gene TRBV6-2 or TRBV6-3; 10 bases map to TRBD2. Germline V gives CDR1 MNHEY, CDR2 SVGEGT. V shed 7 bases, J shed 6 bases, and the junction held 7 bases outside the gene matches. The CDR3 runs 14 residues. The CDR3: CASTPSGRRDTQYF. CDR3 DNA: TGTGCCAGCACCCCTAGCGGGAGACGTGATACGCAGTATTTT.

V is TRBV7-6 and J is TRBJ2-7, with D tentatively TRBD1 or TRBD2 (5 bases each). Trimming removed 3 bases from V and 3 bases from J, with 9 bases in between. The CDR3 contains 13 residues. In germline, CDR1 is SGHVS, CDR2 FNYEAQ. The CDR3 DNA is TGTGCCAGCAGCTTTACGGGGCGCTACGAGCAGTACTTC. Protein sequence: CASSFTGRYEQYF.

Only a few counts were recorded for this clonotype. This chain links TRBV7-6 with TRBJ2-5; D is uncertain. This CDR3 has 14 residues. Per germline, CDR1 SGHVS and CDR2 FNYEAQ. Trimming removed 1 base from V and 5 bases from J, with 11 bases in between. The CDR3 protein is CASSLGAGVETQYF. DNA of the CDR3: TGTGCCAGCAGCTTAGGGGCTGGCGTGGAGACCCAGTACTTC. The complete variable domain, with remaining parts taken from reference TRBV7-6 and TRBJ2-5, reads GAGVSQSPRYKVTKRGQDVALRCDPISGHVSLYWYRQALGQGPEFLTYFNYEAQQDKSGLPNDRFSAERPEGSISTLTIQRTEQRDSAMYRCASSLGAGVETQYFGPGTRLLVL.

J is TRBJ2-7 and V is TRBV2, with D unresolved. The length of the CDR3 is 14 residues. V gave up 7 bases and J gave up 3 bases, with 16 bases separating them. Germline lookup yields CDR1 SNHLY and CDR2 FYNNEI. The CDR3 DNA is TGTGCCAGCAACCGCAAGTCTTATCGCTACGAGCAGTACTTC. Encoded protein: CASNRKSYRYEQYF.

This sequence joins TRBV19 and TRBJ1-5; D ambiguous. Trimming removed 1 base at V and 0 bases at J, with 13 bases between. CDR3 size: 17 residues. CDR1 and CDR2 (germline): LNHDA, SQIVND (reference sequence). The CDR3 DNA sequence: TGTGCCAGTAGTATAGGGGTACGGCGGAATAGCAATCAGCCCCAGCATTTT. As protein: CASSIGVRRNSNQPQHF.

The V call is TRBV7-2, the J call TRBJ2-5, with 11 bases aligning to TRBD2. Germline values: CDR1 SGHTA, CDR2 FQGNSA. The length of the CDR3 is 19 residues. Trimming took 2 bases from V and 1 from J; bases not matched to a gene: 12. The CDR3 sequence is CASSLRPSGRRGAQETQYF. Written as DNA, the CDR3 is TGTGCCAGCAGCTTACGTCCTAGCGGGAGGCGGGGGGCCCAAGAGACCCAGTACTTC. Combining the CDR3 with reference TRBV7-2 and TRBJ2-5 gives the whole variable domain GAGVSQSPSNKVTEKGKDVELRCDPISGHTALYWYRQSLGQGLEFLIYFQGNSAPDKSGLPSDRFSAERTGGSVSTLTIQRTQQEDSAVYLCASSLRPSGRRGAQETQYFGPGTRLLVL.

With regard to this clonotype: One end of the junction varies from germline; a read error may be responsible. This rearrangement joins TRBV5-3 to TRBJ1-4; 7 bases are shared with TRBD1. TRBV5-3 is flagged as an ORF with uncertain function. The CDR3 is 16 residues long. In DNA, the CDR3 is TGTGCCAGCAGCTTGCAACCGGGACAGAGAAATGAAAAACTGTTTTTT. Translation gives CASSLQPGQRNEKLFF.

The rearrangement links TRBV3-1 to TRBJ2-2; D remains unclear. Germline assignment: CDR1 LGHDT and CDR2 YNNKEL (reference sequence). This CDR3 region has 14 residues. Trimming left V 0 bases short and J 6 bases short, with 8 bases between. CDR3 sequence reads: CASSQDLVAGELFF. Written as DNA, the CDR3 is TGTGCCAGCAGCCAAGATTTGGTAGCCGGGGAGCTGTTTTTT.

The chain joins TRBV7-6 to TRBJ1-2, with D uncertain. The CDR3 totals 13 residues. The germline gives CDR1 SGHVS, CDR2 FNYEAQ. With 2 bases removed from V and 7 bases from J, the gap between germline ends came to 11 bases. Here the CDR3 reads CASSLSPAAGYTF. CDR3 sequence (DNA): TGTGCCAGCAGCTTAAGCCCCGCGGCTGGCTACACCTTC.

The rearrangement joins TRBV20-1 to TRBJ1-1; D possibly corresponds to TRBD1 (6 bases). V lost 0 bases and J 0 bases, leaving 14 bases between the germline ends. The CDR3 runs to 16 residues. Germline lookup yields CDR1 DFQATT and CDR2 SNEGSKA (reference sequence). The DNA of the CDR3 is TGCAGTGCTAGAGATCGGGTGGGACATATGAACACTGAAGCTTTCTTT. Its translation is CSARDRVGHMNTEAFF.